This T cell receptor (beta chain) is from a study of brain T cells in children with intractable seizures. Time point of the sample: blood from clinic visit 5 months post-surgery; TSC patient then seizure free. Surgery cases with the highest brain T cell transcript signatures were chosen for sequencing. Some clones are missing from TCRdb's copy, which holds only in-frame ones; the method was immunoSEQ multiplex PCR. This repertoire shows about 320,000 clones, approximately 93% found once; its top ten account for 5.5% to 6%. This CDR3 spans 15 amino acids. V lost 4 bases and J lost 8, with 17 bases in between. The germline CDR1 and CDR2 sequences are MNHNY and SVGAGI (reference sequence).

The chain carries TRBV6-6 and TRBJ1-4; a possible D gene is TRBD1 (6 bases). This specimen was peripheral blood, taken roughly 5 months after surgery. The origin of this receptor is a boy under three years old with tuberous sclerosis and intractable seizures. The CDR3 loop is CASSFRGGSVEKLFF. The CDR3 coding sequence is TGTGCCAGCAGTTTCAGGGGAGGTTCGGTCGAAAAACTGTTTTTT.